A selection of T cell receptor beta chains follows, all from one sample in a study of cytomegalovirus exposure and HLA in healthy donors. This table comes from immunoSEQ multiplex PCR, and its TCRdb copy is limited to in-frame clones, with some not included. The sample has approximately 60,000 clones, 90% seen once. Sequenced: PBMCs. The receptors were sampled from a young man in good health and CMV-seronegative. The CDR3 runs from the conserved cysteine through the conserved F or W. The order of the fields is J gene, clone size, D gene, V gene, CDR3 DNA, CDR3 protein. A D gene is named only where the DNA matches it firmly. Part of the rows lack a size; the others show once, few, many or a class for expanded clones.

j_gene: TRBJ2-4
abundance: NA
d_gene: NA
v_gene: TRBV6-5
CDR3nt: TGTGCCAGCAGTTACTCTCGGGGTTCCAGCATTCAGTACTTC
CDR3aa: CASSYSRGSSIQYF

j_gene: TRBJ2-3
abundance: NA
d_gene: NA
v_gene: TRBV28
CDR3nt: TGTGCCAGCAGTTCCTTAGGGACATTATTCACAGATACGCAGTATTTT
CDR3aa: CASSSLGTLFTDTQYF

j_gene: TRBJ2-6
abundance: NA
d_gene: TRBD2
v_gene: TRBV18
CDR3nt: TGTGCCAGCTCACCGCCCCTTGCGGGGGCTGGGGCCAACGTCCTGACTTTC
CDR3aa: CASSPPLAGAGANVLTF

j_gene: TRBJ2-3
abundance: NA
d_gene: TRBD1
v_gene: TRBV29-1
CDR3nt: TGCAGCGTTGATGGCAGGGGGCCAGATACGCAGTATTTT
CDR3aa: CSVDGRGPDTQYF

j_gene: TRBJ2-2
abundance: NA
d_gene: TRBD1
v_gene: TRBV29-1
CDR3nt: TGCAGCGGCCAAGGGACAGGGGGCGTCACCGGGGAGCTGTTTTTT
CDR3aa: CSGQGTGGVTGELFF

j_gene: TRBJ2-1
abundance: NA
d_gene: NA
v_gene: TRBV4-1
CDR3nt: TGCGCCAGCAGCCAAGATGCGGGCGCTGAGCAGTTCTTC
CDR3aa: CASSQDAGAEQFF

j_gene: TRBJ2-2
abundance: once
d_gene: TRBD2
v_gene: TRBV10-2
CDR3nt: TGCGCCAGCAGTGATCGGTCCATTAGCGGGAGAGTCACCGGGGAGCTGTTTTTT
CDR3aa: CASSDRSISGRVTGELFF

j_gene: TRBJ1-2
abundance: NA
d_gene: NA
v_gene: TRBV5-1
CDR3nt: TGCGCCAGCAGACCAGAGACAAACTATGGCTACACCTTC
CDR3aa: CASRPETNYGYTF

j_gene: TRBJ2-4
abundance: NA
d_gene: NA
v_gene: TRBV14
CDR3nt: TGTGCCAGCAGCTCCCCCGGACCGTGGGAGAACATTCAGTACTTC
CDR3aa: CASSSPGPWENIQYF

j_gene: TRBJ2-1
abundance: few
d_gene: NA
v_gene: TRBV2
CDR3nt: TGTGCCAGCAGTGAGGCAGGAGGTACCTACAATGAGCAGTTCTTC
CDR3aa: CASSEAGGTYNEQFF

j_gene: TRBJ1-4
abundance: NA
d_gene: NA
v_gene: TRBV7-6
CDR3nt: TGTGCCAGCAGCCCATACAGGGCCGATAATGAAAAACTGTTTTTT
CDR3aa: CASSPYRADNEKLFF

j_gene: TRBJ1-5
abundance: NA
d_gene: NA
v_gene: TRBV7-8
CDR3nt: TGTGCCAGCAGCCTGGGACAAGTCAATCAGCCCCAGCATTTT
CDR3aa: CASSLGQVNQPQHF

j_gene: TRBJ2-1
abundance: NA
d_gene: TRBD2
v_gene: TRBV6-5
CDR3nt: TGTGCCAGTATAGCGGGAAATGAGCAGTTCTTC
CDR3aa: CASIAGNEQFF

j_gene: TRBJ2-4
abundance: NA
d_gene: TRBD1
v_gene: TRBV6-1
CDR3nt: TGTGCCAGCAAGCCGCCGGGACAGAAAAACATTCAGTACTTC
CDR3aa: CASKPPGQKNIQYF

j_gene: TRBJ2-2
abundance: NA
d_gene: NA
v_gene: TRBV29-1
CDR3nt: TGCAGCGTTCCGGACTTAGCGAACACCGGGGAGCTGTTTTTT
CDR3aa: CSVPDLANTGELFF

j_gene: TRBJ1-5
abundance: NA
d_gene: NA
v_gene: TRBV5-5
CDR3nt: TGTGCCAGCAGCTTATCCTATAGCAATCAGCCCCAGCATTTT
CDR3aa: CASSLSYSNQPQHF

j_gene: TRBJ2-2
abundance: NA
d_gene: TRBD2
v_gene: TRBV2
CDR3nt: TGTGCCAGCAGTGAAGGGAGGACTAGCGGTAACACCGGGGAGCTGTTTTTT
CDR3aa: CASSEGRTSGNTGELFF

j_gene: TRBJ2-1
abundance: NA
d_gene: TRBD2
v_gene: TRBV12-5
CDR3nt: TGTGCTAGTGGCCCCGGATCCGGGACTAGCGGGAGATTCAATGAGCAGTTCTTC
CDR3aa: CASGPGSGTSGRFNEQFF

j_gene: TRBJ2-1
abundance: NA
d_gene: TRBD1
v_gene: TRBV7-9
CDR3nt: TGTGCCAGCAGCTTATTAGAGGGGGCGCGTAATGAGCAGTTCTTC
CDR3aa: CASSLLEGARNEQFF

j_gene: TRBJ1-5
abundance: NA
d_gene: NA
v_gene: TRBV2
CDR3nt: TGTGCCAGCAGTGAACTTTTGCGTTCTAGCAATCAGCCCCAGCATTTT
CDR3aa: CASSELLRSSNQPQHF

j_gene: TRBJ2-5
abundance: NA
d_gene: NA
v_gene: TRBV19
CDR3nt: TGTGCCAGTAGTGCCAGAGGCAGTAACCAAGAGACCCAGTACTTC
CDR3aa: CASSARGSNQETQYF

j_gene: TRBJ2-5
abundance: NA
d_gene: NA
v_gene: TRBV2
CDR3nt: TGTGCCAGCACCCTGCCCGGGGAGACCCAGTACTTC
CDR3aa: CASTLPGETQYF

j_gene: TRBJ2-7
abundance: NA
d_gene: TRBD1
v_gene: TRBV5-1
CDR3nt: TGCGCCAGCAGGCGACAGGGGGCTTACGAGCAGTACTTC
CDR3aa: CASRRQGAYEQYF

j_gene: TRBJ1-1
abundance: NA
d_gene: NA
v_gene: TRBV2
CDR3nt: TGTGCCACCGGGTCGAGGGAGGGCACTGAAGCTTTCTTT
CDR3aa: CATGSREGTEAFF

j_gene: TRBJ1-4
abundance: NA
d_gene: TRBD1
v_gene: TRBV2
CDR3nt: TGTGCCAGCAGCTTTGGACAGGGAGATGAAAAACTGTTTTTT
CDR3aa: CASSFGQGDEKLFF

j_gene: TRBJ1-2
abundance: NA
d_gene: TRBD1
v_gene: TRBV18
CDR3nt: TGTGCCAGCTCACCCGGGACAGGGGGTTATGGCTACACCTTC
CDR3aa: CASSPGTGGYGYTF

j_gene: TRBJ2-2
abundance: NA
d_gene: NA
v_gene: TRBV7-7
CDR3nt: TGTGCTAGCAGCTTTATCTCGGGGGAGCTGTTTTTT
CDR3aa: CASSFISGELFF

j_gene: TRBJ2-7
abundance: once
d_gene: NA
v_gene: TRBV7-2
CDR3nt: TGTGCCAGCAGCTTAGGGGTCGGGGACTCCTACGAGCAGTACTTC
CDR3aa: CASSLGVGDSYEQYF

j_gene: TRBJ2-7
abundance: NA
d_gene: NA
v_gene: TRBV2
CDR3nt: TGTGCCAGCAGTTTCTCGGGTCAGTCATACGAGCAGTACTTC
CDR3aa: CASSFSGQSYEQYF

j_gene: TRBJ2-7
abundance: NA
d_gene: NA
v_gene: TRBV28
CDR3nt: TGTGCCAGCAGTCCCCTAGTTCCTCCCTACGAGCAGTACTTC
CDR3aa: CASSPLVPPYEQYF

j_gene: TRBJ2-5
abundance: NA
d_gene: NA
v_gene: TRBV28
CDR3nt: TGTGCCAGCAGTTTTCTCCCCCAAGAGACCCAGTACTTC
CDR3aa: CASSFLPQETQYF

j_gene: TRBJ2-5
abundance: few
d_gene: TRBD1
v_gene: TRBV5-4
CDR3nt: TGTGCCAGCAGCTACTCCGGGACAGATGAAGAGACCCAGTACTTC
CDR3aa: CASSYSGTDEETQYF

j_gene: TRBJ2-1
abundance: NA
d_gene: TRBD1
v_gene: TRBV27
CDR3nt: TGTGCCAGCAGGCCTACCGGGACAGTGAGCTCCTACAATGAGCAGTTCTTC
CDR3aa: CASRPTGTVSSYNEQFF

j_gene: TRBJ2-7
abundance: NA
d_gene: NA
v_gene: TRBV15
CDR3nt: TGTGCCACCAGCAGGGACAGTTTCTCCGAGCAGTACTTC
CDR3aa: CATSRDSFSEQYF

j_gene: TRBJ1-1
abundance: NA
d_gene: NA
v_gene: TRBV6-4
CDR3nt: TGTGCCAGCAGTGCGGGGGGTATCATGAACACTGAAGCTTTCTTT
CDR3aa: CASSAGGIMNTEAFF

j_gene: TRBJ1-1
abundance: NA
d_gene: NA
v_gene: TRBV6-5
CDR3nt: TGTGCCAGCAGTTACTCGCAGGGGAGGAACACTGAAGCTTTCTTT
CDR3aa: CASSYSQGRNTEAFF

j_gene: TRBJ1-1
abundance: NA
d_gene: TRBD1
v_gene: TRBV15
CDR3nt: TGTGCCACCAGCACGGGACAGGGATCCATGAACACTGAAGCTTTCTTT
CDR3aa: CATSTGQGSMNTEAFF

j_gene: TRBJ2-6
abundance: once
d_gene: TRBD1
v_gene: TRBV28
CDR3nt: TGTGCCAGCCTGCCTGGACAGGGCCACCCCAGTGGGGCCAACGTCCTGACTTTC
CDR3aa: CASLPGQGHPSGANVLTF

j_gene: TRBJ2-1
abundance: NA
d_gene: TRBD2
v_gene: TRBV12-5
CDR3nt: TGTGCTAGTGGTTTTTCGCGGGAGGGCCACTACAATGAGCAGTTCTTC
CDR3aa: CASGFSREGHYNEQFF

j_gene: TRBJ2-1
abundance: NA
d_gene: TRBD2
v_gene: TRBV28
CDR3nt: TGTGCCAGCAGCCTTGGGGGTTTCGCGGGAGGCGGGGGCGAGCAGTTCTTC
CDR3aa: CASSLGGFAGGGGEQFF

j_gene: TRBJ1-1
abundance: NA
d_gene: NA
v_gene: TRBV6-6
CDR3nt: TGTGCCAGCAGTCAGGGACAACTACTAATGAACACTGAAGCTTTCTTT
CDR3aa: CASSQGQLLMNTEAFF

j_gene: TRBJ2-2
abundance: NA
d_gene: NA
v_gene: TRBV6-5
CDR3nt: TGTGCCAGCAGTTACTCGGAGGGCGGGGAGCTGTTTTTT
CDR3aa: CASSYSEGGELFF

j_gene: TRBJ2-7
abundance: NA
d_gene: NA
v_gene: TRBV10-1
CDR3nt: TGCGCCAGCAGTGAGAGCACTTTTATTAGCGAGCAGTACTTC
CDR3aa: CASSESTFISEQYF

j_gene: TRBJ2-7
abundance: NA
d_gene: NA
v_gene: TRBV10-3
CDR3nt: TGTGCCATCAGTGAGTCCCGGGAGCAGTACTTC
CDR3aa: CAISESREQYF

j_gene: TRBJ2-7
abundance: NA
d_gene: TRBD1
v_gene: TRBV15
CDR3nt: TGTGCCACCAGCTCCGACAGGGGAAACGAGCAGTACTTC
CDR3aa: CATSSDRGNEQYF

j_gene: TRBJ2-5
abundance: NA
d_gene: NA
v_gene: TRBV27
CDR3nt: TGTGCCAGCAGTGGGGGCCGCCGAGAGACCCAGTACTTC
CDR3aa: CASSGGRRETQYF

j_gene: TRBJ1-1
abundance: once
d_gene: NA
v_gene: TRBV5-1
CDR3nt: TGCGCCAGCAGCTTGGAGGTACAGGCTGAAGCTTTCTTT
CDR3aa: CASSLEVQAEAFF

j_gene: TRBJ2-7
abundance: NA
d_gene: NA
v_gene: TRBV19
CDR3nt: TGTGCCAGTAGCGAGAAGCGCCGTATTTACCCATTTTACGAGCAGTACTTC
CDR3aa: CASSEKRRIYPFYEQYF

j_gene: TRBJ1-1
abundance: NA
d_gene: NA
v_gene: TRBV6-5
CDR3nt: TGTGCCAGCAGCCACAGGGTTGAAGCTTTCTTT
CDR3aa: CASSHRVEAFF

j_gene: TRBJ2-1
abundance: NA
d_gene: TRBD2
v_gene: TRBV5-1
CDR3nt: TGCGCCAGCACTAGCGGGATTAGCTACAATGAGCAGTTCTTC
CDR3aa: CASTSGISYNEQFF

j_gene: TRBJ1-4
abundance: NA
d_gene: NA
v_gene: TRBV4-2
CDR3nt: TGTGCCAGCAGCCAAGGTGGGGAGAATGAAAAACTGTTTTTT
CDR3aa: CASSQGGENEKLFF

j_gene: TRBJ2-6
abundance: NA
d_gene: TRBD1
v_gene: TRBV19
CDR3nt: TGTGCCAGTAGTACAGGACTCCGGGACAGGGCTTGGGCCAACGTCCTGACTTTC
CDR3aa: CASSTGLRDRAWANVLTF

j_gene: TRBJ1-2
abundance: NA
d_gene: NA
v_gene: TRBV4-1
CDR3nt: TGCGCCAGCAGAGGAGGGGTGTCATTCCTTGGCTACACCTTC
CDR3aa: CASRGGVSFLGYTF

j_gene: TRBJ2-3
abundance: few
d_gene: TRBD2
v_gene: TRBV13
CDR3nt: TGTGCCAGCAGCTTAGCGGCGGGAGGTACAGATACGCAGTATTTT
CDR3aa: CASSLAAGGTDTQYF

j_gene: TRBJ1-1
abundance: once
d_gene: NA
v_gene: TRBV5-1
CDR3nt: TGCGCCAGCAGTATACGGGGGAACACTGAAGCTTTCTTT
CDR3aa: CASSIRGNTEAFF

j_gene: TRBJ2-7
abundance: NA
d_gene: TRBD2
v_gene: TRBV7-6
CDR3nt: TGTGCCAGCAGCTTAGACACTAGCGGATCCTACGAGCAGTACTTC
CDR3aa: CASSLDTSGSYEQYF

j_gene: TRBJ2-7
abundance: NA
d_gene: TRBD1
v_gene: TRBV19
CDR3nt: TGTGCCAGTAGTCAACGCCCAGGGGGCGAGCAGTACTTC
CDR3aa: CASSQRPGGEQYF